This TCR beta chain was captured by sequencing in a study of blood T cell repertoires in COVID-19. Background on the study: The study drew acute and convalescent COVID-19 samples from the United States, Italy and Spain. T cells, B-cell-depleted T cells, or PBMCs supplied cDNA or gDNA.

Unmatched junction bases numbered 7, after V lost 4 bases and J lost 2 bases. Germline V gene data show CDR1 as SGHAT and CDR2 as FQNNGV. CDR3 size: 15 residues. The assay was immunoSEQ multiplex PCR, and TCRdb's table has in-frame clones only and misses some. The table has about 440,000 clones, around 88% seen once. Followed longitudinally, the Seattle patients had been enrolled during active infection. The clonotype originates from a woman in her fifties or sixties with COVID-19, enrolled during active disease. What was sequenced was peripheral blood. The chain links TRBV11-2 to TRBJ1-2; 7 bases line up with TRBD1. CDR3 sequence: CASSSYRGRNYGYTF. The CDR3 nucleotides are TGTGCCAGCAGCTCATACAGGGGTAGGAACTATGGCTACACCTTC.